This T cell receptor beta chain appears in the sequencing data of a study of blood T cells in healthy people across ages. A word on this clonotype: Its target is unknown.

Overall study findings and caveats: Donors of long life had a larger count of naive CD4+ cells and greater diversity than aged donors.

Each sample had at least 7 million PBMCs isolated. J lost 2 bases, V lost 5 bases, and 6 bases had no gene match. The CDR3 spans 15 residues. Germline CDR1 is ENHRY and CDR2 is SYGVKD. Using a J-beta primer mix together with a sample-barcoded 5' primer, a second PCR was run for about 6 to 12 cycles. All samples gave at least 3 million CDR3-containing paired-end reads. TCRdb reprocessed the 5' RACE reads with MiXCR, giving one entry per CDR3 protein. The table has fewer than 1,000,000 distinct CDR3 sequences, about 46% seen once; the top ten hold around 18%. The chain combines TRBV10-3 with TRBJ2-5; 9 nucleotides agree with TRBD1. The sample consisted of blood. The TCR comes from an elderly man in good health. CDR3 residues: CAISPETGGQETQYF. CDR3 nucleotide sequence: TGTGCCATCAGTCCTGAGACAGGGGGACAAGAGACCCAGTACTTC.